This entry concerns a single T cell receptor beta chain. Antigen specificity is unknown. This sample was taken from a study of hypomethylating agent response in myelodysplastic syndrome. Overall study context: Hypomethylating treatment was azacitidine in about 70% of the 11, decitabine in 3 of 11. Six or seven patients responded with complete response or hematologic improvement; a few did not. General observations from the study: No significant post-treatment change in richness, rarefaction diversity or clonality, across all patients or response groups.

In the original analysis: VDJdb flagged about 1.7% of about 150,000 unique clonotypes as previously reported viral-epitope-specific. The data were produced by immunoSEQ multiplex PCR, yet TCRdb's version contains in-frame clones alone and is incomplete. V and J calls and clone size follow that table, whereas D and trimming were derived from the DNA. In the table there are 6,000 or so clones, roughly four fifths of which are singletons. V lost 3 bases, J lost 2 bases, and 4 bases stayed unmatched. This CDR3 is built from 15 residues. Germline lookup yields CDR1 SNHLY and CDR2 FYNNEI. The TCR was taken from a human donor with myelodysplastic syndrome. The chain is built from TRBV2 and TRBJ2-1, with 7 bases aligning to TRBD2. The source material was bone marrow, sampled before or after starting hypomethylating agent treatment for myelodysplastic syndrome (not recorded which). The DNA for the CDR3 is TGTGCCAGCAGTGATGAGCGGGGTCCCTACAATGAGCAGTTCTTC. It codes for CASSDERGPYNEQFF.